This section outlines one T cell receptor (beta chain) sequence together with its context. This sample was taken from a study of cytomegalovirus exposure and HLA in healthy donors. Whole-study context: Unique TCRs from HLA-typed donors, 80 million to 90 million of them, were held in an early data release.

Amplification used 60 Vbeta primers and 13 Jbeta primers. Some clones are missing from TCRdb's copy, which holds only in-frame ones; the method was immunoSEQ multiplex PCR. The sample carries 250,000 to 300,000 clones, about four fifths recorded once. This CDR3 spans 13 amino acids. The ends were cut back, 0 bases at V and 2 bases at J, with 6 bases in the middle. The V gene's germline CDR1 is SGHRS and CDR2 YFSETQ. The chain joins TRBV5-1 to TRBJ2-7, with D uncertain. The sequence was collected from a woman aged 40 to 49 in good health and CMV-seropositive. The material sequenced was PBMCs. This CDR3 is CASSLAPAYEQYF. Written as DNA, the CDR3 is TGCGCCAGCAGCTTGGCCCCCGCCTACGAGCAGTACTTC. Based on the CDR3 plus reference TRBV5-1 and TRBJ2-7, the full variable domain is KAGVTQTPRYLIKTRGQQVTLSCSPISGHRSVSWYQQTPGQGLQFLFEYFSETQRNKGNFPGRFSGRQFSNSRSEMNVSTLELGDSALYLCASSLAPAYEQYFGPGTRLTVT.